This T cell receptor beta chain was sequenced during a study of cytomegalovirus exposure and HLA in healthy donors. Germline CDR1 and CDR2: SNHLY and FYNNEI. J lost 7 bases, V lost 4 bases, and 11 bases had no gene match. The CDR3 is made up of 15 amino acids. Amplification used 60 Vbeta primers and 13 Jbeta primers. The data were produced by immunoSEQ multiplex PCR, yet TCRdb's version contains in-frame clones alone and is incomplete. The sample comprises more than 110,000 clones, roughly 78% of which are singletons, and 2.2% rests with the top ten. The TCR was taken from a man aged 25-45 years in good health and CMV-seronegative. The source material was PBMCs. V and J are TRBV2 and TRBJ2-7, with 9 bases matching TRBD1. This chain's CDR3 is CASSGGTGIRGEQYF. The CDR3 nucleotides are TGTGCCAGCAGTGGCGGGACAGGGATCAGGGGGGAGCAGTACTTC.